The 20 T cell receptor beta chains in this list originate from one sample, sequenced in a study of T-cell reconstitution after alpha-beta-depleted transplantation in children (dated by TCRdb to about 2016). The treatment or condition label, read with the paper, signifies: allogeneic hematopoietic cell transplantation with graft depleted of TCRalphabeta T cells and CD19 B cells. The library came from PCR. Reads for this sample came from an Illumina HiSeq 2500. TCR library preparation used molecular barcoding, with unique molecular identifiers applied to normalize quantification of the TCRbeta repertoire. The public sequencing data were trimmed at Q25 with fastp and processed into clonotypes with MiXCR by TCRdb, which kept only in-frame beta chains. All rows with the same CDR3 protein become a single entry with the most common DNA and genes. Within this sample are about 230,000 distinct CDR3 sequences, with approximately 10% of them counted one time only. About 30% of the sample comes from the top ten.

The specimen comprised PBMCs, sampled before TCRalphabeta/CD19-depleted stem cell transplant. The receptors originated from a child in the first two years of life with acute myeloid leukemia, due to receive a stem cell transplant.

This clonotype was seen many times. In nucleotides, the CDR3 is TGTGCCAGCAGCCCTTCTAGCGGGAGTACCGAGCAGTACTTC. Its translation is CASSPSSGSTEQYF. V usage is TRBV12-3 or TRBV12-4 and J usage is TRBJ2-7, with TRBD2 matching over 10 bases. With V trimmed by 6 bases and J by 6 bases, 8 bases remained unmatched. The CDR3 has 14 amino acids.

With regard to this clonotype: A single base separates this from a much larger clone, so it may be a read error. V gene TRBV2 combines with J gene TRBJ1-2, with a possible D match to TRBD1 (5 bases). There are 13 residues in the CDR3. V was clipped by 10 bases and J by 12 bases, with 24 bases between them. CDR1 SNHLY and CDR2 FYNNEI come from the germline V gene. CDR3 in amino acids: CATKGTGGLGHTF. The CDR3 region has the DNA TGTGCCACCAAGGGCACAGGCGGACTGGGCCACACCTTC.

This clonotype was observed at least ten times. The rearrangement links TRBV7-2 to TRBJ2-1; 8 bases align to TRBD2. V dropped 3 bases and J dropped 3; count of bases not matched to a gene: 7. Germline loops: CDR1 SGHTA, CDR2 FQGNSA. The CDR3 covers 16 residues. For the CDR3, the DNA is TGTGCCAGCAGCTTTCGATCCGGGACTAGCTACAATGAGCAGTTCTTC. Translation gives CASSFRSGTSYNEQFF.

Many counts were recorded for this clonotype. This rearrangement joins TRBV5-1 to TRBJ2-7; 13 bases are a match to TRBD2. Germline V gene sequence: CDR1 SGHRS, CDR2 YFSETQ. This CDR3 has 15 amino acids. V shed 4 bases and J 3 bases; nucleotides not matched to a gene: 4. In DNA, the CDR3 is TGCGCCAGCAGCCCCTGGACTAGCGGGAGCTACGAGCAGTACTTC. Protein sequence: CASSPWTSGSYEQYF.

This clonotype has ten or more counts. The chain employs TRBV7-9 and TRBJ2-7; 9 bases are shared with TRBD1. The V gene's germline CDR1 is SEHNR and CDR2 FQNEAQ (reference sequence). V shed 3 bases, J shed 3 bases, and the junction held 6 bases outside the gene matches. The CDR3 sequence is 15 residues long. The CDR3 region has the DNA TGTGCCAGCAGCTTTTCTACAGGGGGCTTCTACGAGCAGTACTTC. It encodes CASSFSTGGFYEQYF. Drawing the rest from reference TRBV7-9 and TRBJ2-7, the complete variable domain is DTGVSQNPRHKITKRGQNVTFRCDPISEHNRLYWYRQTLGQGPEFLTYFQNEAQLEKSRLLSDRFSAERPKGSFSTLEIQRTEQGDSAMYLCASSFSTGGFYEQYFGPGTRLTVT.

This clonotype has at least ten counts. CDR3: CASTGTTGADTQYF. In DNA, the CDR3 is TGTGCCAGCACCGGGACTACAGGGGCAGATACGCAGTATTTT. The chain couples TRBV5-5 to TRBJ2-3; D possibly matches TRBD1 or TRBD2 (7 bases each). Germline V gene sequence: CDR1 SGHKS, CDR2 YYEKEE (reference sequence). The CDR3 runs 14 residues. With 6 bases removed from V and 4 bases from J, the gap between germline ends came to 15 bases.

This clonotype was found many times. The V and J genes are TRBV20-1 and TRBJ2-3; TRBD2 is a possible D gene (6 bases). CDR1 DFQATT and CDR2 SNEGSKA come from the germline V gene (reference sequence). This CDR3 has 13 residues. Deletions cut 1 base from V and 3 bases from J, with 8 bases between. As DNA, the CDR3 is TGCAGTGCTAGAGGCGGGGTTACAGATACGCAGTATTTT. It specifies CSARGGVTDTQYF.

This clonotype was observed at least ten times. The chain carries TRBV14 and TRBJ2-3; D might be TRBD2 (6 bases). This CDR3 is 14 amino acids long. V dropped 3 bases and J dropped 2 bases, with 9 bases sitting between them. The germline V gene encodes CDR1 SGHDN and CDR2 FVKESK. The CDR3, as DNA: TGTGCCAGCAGCCACGCGGGATTCACAGATACGCAGTATTTT. Translating gives CASSHAGFTDTQYF.

This clonotype was seen ten or more times. The chain employs TRBV7-2 and TRBJ1-1; no clear D gene. CDR1 is SGHTA, CDR2 FQGNSA, per germline. This CDR3 is built from 13 residues. V shed 6 bases and J shed 3 bases, with 11 bases lying between them. CDR3 nucleotides: TGTGCCAGCAGAAGGGAGGGTTACACTGAAGCTTTCTTT. It specifies CASRREGYTEAFF.

This clonotype was picked up a small number of times. The chain uses TRBV9 and TRBJ2-3, with TRBD2 matching 8 bases. CDR3 length equals 15 residues. Per germline, CDR1 SGDLS and CDR2 YYNGEE. V trimming: 7 bases; J trimming: 2 bases; junction bases outside the gene matches: 9. CDR3 DNA: TGTGCCAGCTCACGGGGGGGGGGCCTCACAGATACGCAGTATTTT. Translated: CASSRGGGLTDTQYF.

This clonotype was seen repeatedly, ten times or more. The CDR3 protein is CASSFGGVHEKLFF. The CDR3 nucleotides read TGCGCCAGCAGCTTCGGGGGAGTACACGAAAAACTGTTTTTT. The chain recombines TRBV5-1 with TRBJ1-4, with D perhaps matching TRBD1 (5 bases). The length of the CDR3 is 14 residues. V lost 2 bases, J lost 8 bases, and 13 bases lay in between. Germline V lookup: CDR1 SGHRS, CDR2 YFSETQ. Drawing the rest from reference TRBV5-1 and TRBJ1-4, the complete variable domain is KAGVTQTPRYLIKTRGQQVTLSCSPISGHRSVSWYQQTPGQGLQFLFEYFSETQRNKGNFPGRFSGRQFSNSRSEMNVSTLELGDSALYLCASSFGGVHEKLFFGSGTQLSVL.

Many counts were recorded for this clonotype. V usage is TRBV19 and J usage is TRBJ2-5, with TRBD2 matching 9 bases. Trimming took 2 bases from V and 4 from J; bases not matched to a gene: 5. CDR1 LNHDA and CDR2 SQIVND come from the germline V gene (reference sequence). The CDR3 sequence is 15 residues long. The CDR3: CASSILAGDGETQYF. CDR3 in DNA: TGTGCCAGTAGTATATTAGCGGGAGATGGAGAGACCCAGTACTTC.

At least ten counts were recorded for this clonotype. The chain links TRBV10-3 to TRBJ2-1, with a tentative D call TRBD1 (5 bases). The CDR3 consists of 17 residues. Deletions cut 5 bases from V and 0 bases from J, with 17 bases between. Germline V gene lookup returns CDR1 ENHRY and CDR2 SYGVKD. The CDR3 DNA reads as TGTGCCATCAGTTTGGCAGTTACCAGGGACTCCTACAATGAGCAGTTCTTC. Protein product: CAISLAVTRDSYNEQFF.

There are many counts of this clonotype. V usage is TRBV10-3 and J usage is TRBJ2-4; a possible D gene is TRBD2 (5 bases). In germline, CDR1 is ENHRY, CDR2 SYGVKD. Trimming removed 8 bases at V and 8 bases at J, with 10 bases between. The CDR3 totals 11 residues. The CDR3 DNA follows: TGTGCCATCGCAAACGGGGACATTCAGTACTTC. Translated: CAIANGDIQYF.

To note about this clonotype: With a much larger clone just one base away, this may be a read error. The chain recombines TRBV9 with TRBJ1-4; D uncertain. Germline assignment: CDR1 SGDLS and CDR2 YYNGEE. Trimming removed 3 bases from V and 5 bases from J, with 14 bases in between. There are 15 residues in the CDR3. The CDR3 loop reads CASSAGGSENEKLFF. In DNA form, the CDR3 reads TGTGCCAGCAGCGCAGGTGGGTCCGAAAATGAAAAACTGTTTTTT.

This clonotype was counted ten times or more. The V gene is TRBV10-3, the J gene TRBJ2-7; D might be TRBD2 (6 bases). V was pared by 8 bases and J by 0 bases, with 14 bases between. CDR3 size: 14 residues. Germline CDR1 ENHRY, CDR2 SYGVKD. The CDR3 DNA sequence: TGTGCCATCGGGGGGACTCCTAGCTCCTACGAGCAGTACTTC. This gives the protein CAIGGTPSSYEQYF.

This clonotype was observed many times. The chain employs TRBV19 and TRBJ2-7, with D unresolved. V was pared by 3 bases and J by 0 bases, with 6 bases between. CDR1 is LNHDA, CDR2 SQIVND, per germline (reference sequence). The CDR3 runs 13 residues. The CDR3 coding sequence is TGTGCCAGTAGTATGGCAATCTCCTACGAGCAGTACTTC. This sequence encodes CASSMAISYEQYF.

This clonotype was seen a handful of times. The V call is TRBV20-1, the J call TRBJ2-3; maybe TRBD2 (6 bases). V was cut by 1 base and J by 1 base, with 12 bases left in between. CDR3 length: 15 residues. Germline V gene sequence: CDR1 DFQATT, CDR2 SNEGSKA (reference sequence). The CDR3 DNA follows: TGCAGTGCTAGAGGGACCCGCGGGGGCACAGATACGCAGTATTTT. It codes for CSARGTRGGTDTQYF.

Turning to this clonotype: A much larger clone lies a single base off, so this may be a read error. This CDR3 fails to terminate in the conserved phenylalanine or tryptophan, so it likely reflects a read error. J is TRBJ2-1 and V is TRBV7-9; D gene uncertain. This CDR3 spans 15 amino acids. Germline values: CDR1 SEHNR, CDR2 FQNEAQ (reference sequence). V lost 2 bases and J 5 bases, leaving 13 bases between the germline ends. CDR3: CASSLSVTRHNEQFI. The CDR3 nucleotides are TGTGCCAGCAGCTTATCAGTAACAAGACACAATGAGCAGTTCATC.

The table lists this clonotype with many counts. The rearrangement uses TRBV5-4 and TRBJ2-7; TRBD2 agrees at 15 bases. CDR3 length equals 16 residues. The junction had 5 bases not matched to a gene; V was cut back by 4 bases and J by 3 bases. Germline-derived CDR1 and CDR2 are SGHNT and YYREEE (reference sequence). The CDR3 coding sequence is TGTGCCAGCAGCCACGGACTAGCGGGAGGGCTCTACGAGCAGTACTTC. This sequence encodes CASSHGLAGGLYEQYF.